The rows below give T cell receptor beta chains drawn from one sample of a study of cytomegalovirus exposure and HLA in healthy donors. This table comes from immunoSEQ multiplex PCR, and its TCRdb copy is limited to in-frame clones, with some not included. The sample records 180,000 or so clones, approximately 84% being singletons. Sequenced: PBMCs. Receptors were obtained from a woman in her forties or fifties in good health and CMV-seropositive. Both conserved end residues are part of each CDR3. The D gene is left open where the match is weak. Some rows mark clone size as missing; the rest say once, few, many or name a class of expanded clone.

j_call	v_call	clone_size	d_call	cdr3_nt	cdr3_aa
TRBJ1-2	TRBV19	-	-	TGTGCCAGTAGCTCCCCGGGGGATCCTGGTGGCTATGGCTACACCTTC	CASSSPGDPGGYGYTF
TRBJ2-1	TRBV6-5	-	-	TGTGCCAGCAGTACCGCGGGGGCCCCCTACAATGAGCAGTTCTTC	CASSTAGAPYNEQFF
TRBJ1-3	TRBV6-5	-	-	TGTGCCAGCAGCCCGACTTCCTCTGGAAACACCATATATTTT	CASSPTSSGNTIYF
TRBJ2-4	TRBV18	once	TRBD1	TGTGCCAGCTCACAAAAGGGACAGAGAAACATTCAGTACTTC	CASSQKGQRNIQYF
TRBJ1-2	TRBV25-1	-	TRBD1	TGTGCCAGCAGTGGACGGACAGGGGAACTTTTCTATGGCTACACCTTC	CASSGRTGELFYGYTF
TRBJ2-5	TRBV7-9	few	TRBD2	TGTGCCAGCAGCTTAGTTATGGCGGGGGATGAGACCCAGTACTTC	CASSLVMAGDETQYF
TRBJ2-1	TRBV7-9	-	-	TGTGCCAGCAGCCTGATTAAGGGGAACAATGAGCAGTTCTTC	CASSLIKGNNEQFF
TRBJ1-3	TRBV4-2	-	-	TGTGCCAGCAGCCAAGAATTGGCCAGAAACTCTGGAAACACCATATATTTT	CASSQELARNSGNTIYF
TRBJ2-3	TRBV10-3	-	TRBD2	TGTGCCATCAGTGACGGACTAGCGGGAGTAGATACGCAGTATTTT	CAISDGLAGVDTQYF
TRBJ2-1	TRBV4-3	-	-	TGCGCCAGCAGCCAGGTTGGCGGGACTCCCACGACCGAGCAGTTCTTC	CASSQVGGTPTTEQFF
TRBJ2-5	TRBV5-1	-	-	TGCGCCAGCAGCTTGGCGCGACTCGAACAAGAGACCCAGTACTTC	CASSLARLEQETQYF
TRBJ2-1	TRBV15	-	-	TGTGCCACCAGCAGGGGACTTGGGAGCTCCTACAATGAGCAGTTCTTC	CATSRGLGSSYNEQFF
TRBJ1-2	TRBV18	once	-	TGTGCCAGCTCACCGCCACAGGGTACTGGCTATGGCTACACCTTC	CASSPPQGTGYGYTF
TRBJ1-2	TRBV7-9	-	-	TGTGCCAGCAGCTTAATGAGCTTCTATGGCTACACCTTC	CASSLMSFYGYTF
TRBJ1-5	TRBV19	once	TRBD1	TGTGCCAGTAGTACCGGGGAGAGACAGGGGGGTCAGCCCCAGCATTTT	CASSTGERQGGQPQHF
TRBJ2-1	TRBV19	-	-	TGTGCCAGCAGCGCGAGCTCCTACAATGAGCAGTTCTTC	CASSASSYNEQFF
TRBJ2-3	TRBV18	-	TRBD1	TGTGCCAGCTCATCTGGACAGGGTGGGGATTTT	CASSSGQGGDF
TRBJ2-4	TRBV11-2	-	TRBD2	TGTGCCAGCAGCTTAGGGGCGGGGGGGCCTTCAAACATTCAGTACTTC	CASSLGAGGPSNIQYF
TRBJ1-2	TRBV14	-	TRBD1	TGTGCCAGCAGCCAAAGGGGGACCTGGACAGGGTATGGCTACACCTTC	CASSQRGTWTGYGYTF
TRBJ2-4	TRBV19	few	-	TGTGCCAGTACCCCTTCCTTGGGCCAAAACATTCAGTACTTC	CASTPSLGQNIQYF
TRBJ2-7	TRBV4-3	-	TRBD2	TGCGCCAGCAGCCCTTACGGGGGGGATACCTACGAGCAGTACTTC	CASSPYGGDTYEQYF
TRBJ1-5	TRBV2	-	-	TGTGCCAGCAGTTTCGAGCAGCCCCAGCATTTT	CASSFEQPQHF